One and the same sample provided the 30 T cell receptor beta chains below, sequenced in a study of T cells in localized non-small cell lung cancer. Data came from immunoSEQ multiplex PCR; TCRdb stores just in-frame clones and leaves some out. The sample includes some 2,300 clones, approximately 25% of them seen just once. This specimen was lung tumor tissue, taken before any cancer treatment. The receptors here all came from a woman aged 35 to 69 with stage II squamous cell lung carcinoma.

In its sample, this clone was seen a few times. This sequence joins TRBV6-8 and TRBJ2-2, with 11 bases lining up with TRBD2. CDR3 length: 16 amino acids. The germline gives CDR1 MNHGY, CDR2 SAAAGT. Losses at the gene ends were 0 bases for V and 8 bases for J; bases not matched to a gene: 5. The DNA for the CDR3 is TGTGCCAGCAGTTACTCGGGACTAGCGGCGGTTGGGGAGCTGTTTTTT. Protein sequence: CASSYSGLAAVGELFF.

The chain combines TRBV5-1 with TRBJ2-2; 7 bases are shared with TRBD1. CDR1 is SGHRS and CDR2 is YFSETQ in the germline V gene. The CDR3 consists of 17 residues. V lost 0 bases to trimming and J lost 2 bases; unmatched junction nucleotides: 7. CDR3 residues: CASSLGHRDSNTGELFF. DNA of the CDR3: TGCGCCAGCAGCTTGGGACACCGGGACAGCAACACCGGGGAGCTGTTTTTT.

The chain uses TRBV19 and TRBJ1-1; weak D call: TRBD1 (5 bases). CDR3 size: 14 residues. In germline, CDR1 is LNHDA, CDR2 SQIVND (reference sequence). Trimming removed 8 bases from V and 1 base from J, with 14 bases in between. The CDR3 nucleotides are TGTGCCAGTGGATTGGGACGGTGGAACACTGAAGCTTTCTTT. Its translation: CASGLGRWNTEAFF.

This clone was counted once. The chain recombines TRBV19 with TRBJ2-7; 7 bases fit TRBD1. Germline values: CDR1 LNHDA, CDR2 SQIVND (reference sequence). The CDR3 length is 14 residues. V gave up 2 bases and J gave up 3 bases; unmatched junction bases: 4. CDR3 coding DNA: TGTGCCAGTAGTATAATAGGGGGCGGCTACGAGCAGTACTTC. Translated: CASSIIGGGYEQYF.

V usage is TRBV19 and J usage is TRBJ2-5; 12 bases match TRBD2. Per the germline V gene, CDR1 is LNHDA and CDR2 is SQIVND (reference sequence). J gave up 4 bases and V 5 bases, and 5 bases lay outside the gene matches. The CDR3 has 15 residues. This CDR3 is CASSDLAGGRETQYF. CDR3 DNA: TGTGCCAGTAGTGATCTAGCGGGGGGGCGAGAGACCCAGTACTTC. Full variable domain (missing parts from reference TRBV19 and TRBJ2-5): DGGITQSPKYLFRKEGQNVTLSCEQNLNHDAMYWYRQDPGQGLRLIYYSQIVNDFQKGDIAEGYSVSREKKESFPLTVTSAQKNPTAFYLCASSDLAGGRETQYFGPGTRLLVL.

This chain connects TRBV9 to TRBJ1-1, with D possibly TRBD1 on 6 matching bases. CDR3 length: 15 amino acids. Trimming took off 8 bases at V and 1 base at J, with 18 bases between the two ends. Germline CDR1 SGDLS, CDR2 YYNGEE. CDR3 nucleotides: TGTGCCAGTCGTCACCCGGCAGGGGCGAACACTGAAGCTTTCTTT. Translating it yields CASRHPAGANTEAFF.

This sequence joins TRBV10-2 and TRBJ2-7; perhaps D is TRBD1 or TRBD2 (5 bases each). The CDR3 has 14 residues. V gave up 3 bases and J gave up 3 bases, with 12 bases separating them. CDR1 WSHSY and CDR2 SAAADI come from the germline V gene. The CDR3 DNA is TGCGCCAGCAGTGATTCTGGGGGAGTCTACGAGCAGTACTTC. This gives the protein CASSDSGGVYEQYF.

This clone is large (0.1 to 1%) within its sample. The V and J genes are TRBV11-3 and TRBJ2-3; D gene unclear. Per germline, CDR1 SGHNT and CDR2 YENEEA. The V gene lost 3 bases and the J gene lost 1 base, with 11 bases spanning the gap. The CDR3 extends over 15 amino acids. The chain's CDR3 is CASSLNGFRTDTQYF. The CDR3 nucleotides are TGTGCCAGCAGCTTGAACGGGTTTCGCACAGATACGCAGTATTTT.

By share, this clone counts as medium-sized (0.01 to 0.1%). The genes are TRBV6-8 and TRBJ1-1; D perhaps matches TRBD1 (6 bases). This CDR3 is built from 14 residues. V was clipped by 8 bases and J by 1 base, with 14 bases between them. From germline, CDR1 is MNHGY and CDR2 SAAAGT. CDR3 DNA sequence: TGTGCCAGCGAGCCGGGACATCCGAACACTGAAGCTTTCTTT. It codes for CASEPGHPNTEAFF.

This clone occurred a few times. CDR3 region: CASRTTGGSGNTIYF. The CDR3 nucleotides are TGTGCCAGCAGGACGACAGGTGGCTCTGGAAACACCATATATTTT. This chain joins TRBV6-8 and TRBJ1-3; weak D call: TRBD1 (6 bases). The V gene's germline CDR1 is MNHGY and CDR2 SAAAGT. CDR3 length: 15 amino acids. V lost 6 bases to trimming and J lost 0 bases, with 12 bases between them.

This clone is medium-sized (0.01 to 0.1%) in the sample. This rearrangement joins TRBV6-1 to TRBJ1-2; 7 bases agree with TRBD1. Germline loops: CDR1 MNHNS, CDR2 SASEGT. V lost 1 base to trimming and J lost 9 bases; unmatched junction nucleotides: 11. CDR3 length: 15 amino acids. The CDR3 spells CASSEGGGAGSRYTF. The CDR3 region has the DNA TGTGCCAGCAGTGAAGGAGGGGGCGCGGGTTCCCGCTACACCTTC.

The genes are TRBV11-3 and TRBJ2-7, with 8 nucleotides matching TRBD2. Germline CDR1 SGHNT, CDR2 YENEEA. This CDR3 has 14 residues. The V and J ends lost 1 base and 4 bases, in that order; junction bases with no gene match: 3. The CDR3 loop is CASSLGLASYEQYF. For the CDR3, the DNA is TGTGCCAGCAGCTTAGGACTAGCGAGTTACGAGCAGTACTTC.

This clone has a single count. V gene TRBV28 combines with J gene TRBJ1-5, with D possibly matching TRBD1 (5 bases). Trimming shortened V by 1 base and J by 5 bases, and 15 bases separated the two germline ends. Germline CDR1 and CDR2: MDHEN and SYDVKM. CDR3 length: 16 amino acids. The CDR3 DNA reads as TGTGCCAGCAGTTTATTACGGGGCCTAAAGGATCAGCCCCAGCATTTT. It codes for CASSLLRGLKDQPQHF.

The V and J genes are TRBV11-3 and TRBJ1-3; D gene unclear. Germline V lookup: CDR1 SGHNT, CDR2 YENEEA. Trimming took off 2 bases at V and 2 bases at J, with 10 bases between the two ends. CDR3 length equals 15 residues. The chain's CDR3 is CASSLSVGAGNTIYF. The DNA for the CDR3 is TGTGCCAGCAGCTTATCGGTAGGAGCTGGAAACACCATATATTTT.

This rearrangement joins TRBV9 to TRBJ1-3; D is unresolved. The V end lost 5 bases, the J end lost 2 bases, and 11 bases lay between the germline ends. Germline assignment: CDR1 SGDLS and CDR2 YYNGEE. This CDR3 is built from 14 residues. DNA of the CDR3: TGTGCCAGCAGTGTCACGGCTGCTGGAAACACCATATATTTT. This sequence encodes CASSVTAAGNTIYF.

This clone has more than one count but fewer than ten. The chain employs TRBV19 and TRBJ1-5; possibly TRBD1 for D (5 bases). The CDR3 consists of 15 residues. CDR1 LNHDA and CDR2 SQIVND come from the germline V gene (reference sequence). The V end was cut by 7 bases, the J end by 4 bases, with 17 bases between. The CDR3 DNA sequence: TGTGCCAGTAAGGGAGGCCAGGGAGGGAATCAGCCCCAGCATTTT. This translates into CASKGGQGGNQPQHF.

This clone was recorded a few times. CDR3 DNA sequence: TGTGCCACCAGCAGAGTTCTAGCGGGTTCAGATACGCAGTATTTT. It specifies CATSRVLAGSDTQYF. This chain connects TRBV15 to TRBJ2-3; 8 nucleotides agree with TRBD2. Trimming at V came to 1 base and at J to 4 bases, leaving 4 bases not matched to a gene. The CDR3 has 15 amino acids. Germline values: CDR1 LNHNV, CDR2 YYDKDF (reference sequence).

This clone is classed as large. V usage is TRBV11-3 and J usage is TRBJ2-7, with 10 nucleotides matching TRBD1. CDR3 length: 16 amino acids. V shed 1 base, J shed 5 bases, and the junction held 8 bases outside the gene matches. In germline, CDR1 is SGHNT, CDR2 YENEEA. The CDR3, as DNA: TGTGCCAGCAGCTTAGTAGGGGGACAGGGGCGCGACGAGCAGTACTTC. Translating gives CASSLVGGQGRDEQYF.

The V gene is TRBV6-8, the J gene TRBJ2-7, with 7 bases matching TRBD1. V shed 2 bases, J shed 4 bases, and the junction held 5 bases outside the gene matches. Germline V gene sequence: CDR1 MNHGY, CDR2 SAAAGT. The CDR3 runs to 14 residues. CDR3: CASSYRAGGYEQYF. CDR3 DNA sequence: TGTGCCAGCAGTTACCGCGCAGGGGGATACGAGCAGTACTTC.

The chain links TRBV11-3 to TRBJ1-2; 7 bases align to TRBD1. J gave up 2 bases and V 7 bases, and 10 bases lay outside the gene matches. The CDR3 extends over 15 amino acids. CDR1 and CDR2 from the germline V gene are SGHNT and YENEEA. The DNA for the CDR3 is TGTGCCAGCACCCTAAATCGACAGGGCAACTATGGCTACACCTTC. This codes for CASTLNRQGNYGYTF. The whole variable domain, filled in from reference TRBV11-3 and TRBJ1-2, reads EAGVVQSPRYKIIEKKQPVAFWCNPISGHNTLYWYLQNLGQGPELLIRYENEEAVDDSQLPKDRFSAERLKGVDSTLKIQPAELGDSAVYLCASTLNRQGNYGYTFGSGTRLTVV.

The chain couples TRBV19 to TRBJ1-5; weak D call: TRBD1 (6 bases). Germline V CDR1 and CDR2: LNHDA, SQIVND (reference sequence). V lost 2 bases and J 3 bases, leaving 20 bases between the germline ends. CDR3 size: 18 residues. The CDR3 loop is CASSILGGRMLANQPQHF. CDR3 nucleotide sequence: TGTGCCAGTAGTATATTAGGGGGTCGCATGTTGGCCAATCAGCCCCAGCATTTT.

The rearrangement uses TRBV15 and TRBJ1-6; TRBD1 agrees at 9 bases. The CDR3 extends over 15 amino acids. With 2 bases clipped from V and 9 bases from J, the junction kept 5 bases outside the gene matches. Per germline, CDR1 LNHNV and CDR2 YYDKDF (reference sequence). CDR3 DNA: TGTGCCACCAGCAGATGGGACAGGGACGGTTCACCCCTCCACTTT. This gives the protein CATSRWDRDGSPLHF.

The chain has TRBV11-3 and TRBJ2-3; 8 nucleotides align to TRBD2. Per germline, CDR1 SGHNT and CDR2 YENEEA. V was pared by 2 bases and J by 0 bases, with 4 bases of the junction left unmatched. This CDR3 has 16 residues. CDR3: CASSLQLAVSTDTQYF. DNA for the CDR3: TGTGCCAGCAGCTTACAACTAGCGGTTAGCACAGATACGCAGTATTTT. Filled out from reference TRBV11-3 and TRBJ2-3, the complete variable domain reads EAGVVQSPRYKIIEKKQPVAFWCNPISGHNTLYWYLQNLGQGPELLIRYENEEAVDDSQLPKDRFSAERLKGVDSTLKIQPAELGDSAVYLCASSLQLAVSTDTQYFGPGTRLTVL.

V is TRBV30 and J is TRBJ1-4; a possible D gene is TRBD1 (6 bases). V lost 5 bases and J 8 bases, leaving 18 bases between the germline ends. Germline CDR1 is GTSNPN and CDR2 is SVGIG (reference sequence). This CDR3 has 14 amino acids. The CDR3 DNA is TGTGCCTGGCAAGGGGGAGCATGGGGGGAAAAACTGTTTTTT. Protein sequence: CAWQGGAWGEKLFF.

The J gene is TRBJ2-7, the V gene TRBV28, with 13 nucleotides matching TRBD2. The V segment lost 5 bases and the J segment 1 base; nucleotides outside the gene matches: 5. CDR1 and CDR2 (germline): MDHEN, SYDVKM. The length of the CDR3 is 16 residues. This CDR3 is CASSPRTSGSSYEQYF. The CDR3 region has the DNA TGTGCCAGCAGTCCTCGGACTAGCGGGAGTTCCTACGAGCAGTACTTC.

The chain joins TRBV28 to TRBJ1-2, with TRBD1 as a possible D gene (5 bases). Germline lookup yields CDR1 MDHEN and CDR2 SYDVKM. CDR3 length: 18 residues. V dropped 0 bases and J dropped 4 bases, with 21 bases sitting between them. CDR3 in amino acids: CASSLWGGTHQISYGYTF. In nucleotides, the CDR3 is TGTGCCAGCAGTTTATGGGGGGGGACGCATCAAATTTCCTATGGCTACACCTTC.

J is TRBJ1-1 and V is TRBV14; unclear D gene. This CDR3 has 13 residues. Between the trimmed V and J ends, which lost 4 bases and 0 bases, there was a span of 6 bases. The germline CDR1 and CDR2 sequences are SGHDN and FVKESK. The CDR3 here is CASSLGLNTEAFF. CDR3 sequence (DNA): TGTGCCAGCAGCCTGGGGTTGAACACTGAAGCTTTCTTT.

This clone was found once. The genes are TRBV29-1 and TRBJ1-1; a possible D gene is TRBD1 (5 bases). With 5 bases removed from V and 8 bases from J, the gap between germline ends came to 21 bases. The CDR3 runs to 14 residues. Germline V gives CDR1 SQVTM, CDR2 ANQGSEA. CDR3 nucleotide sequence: TGCAGCGTTAGACGAAGTGGGGGAAGGGGCGAAGCTTTCTTT. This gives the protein CSVRRSGGRGEAFF.

The CDR3 DNA is TGTGCCAGCAATATTGACAGGGGGCGAGGGGGCAATCAGCCCCAGCATTTT. Translation gives CASNIDRGRGGNQPQHF. The chain carries TRBV6-8 and TRBJ1-5; 10 bases align to TRBD1. CDR1 is MNHGY, CDR2 SAAAGT, per germline. CDR3 length: 17 amino acids. Unmatched junction bases numbered 11, after V lost 7 bases and J lost 2 bases.

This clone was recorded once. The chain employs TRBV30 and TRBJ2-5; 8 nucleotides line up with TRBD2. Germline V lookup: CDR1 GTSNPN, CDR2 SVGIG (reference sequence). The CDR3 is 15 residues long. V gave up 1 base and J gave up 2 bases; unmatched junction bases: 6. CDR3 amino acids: CAWSEDSGDQETQYF. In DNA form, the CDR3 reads TGTGCCTGGAGTGAAGATAGCGGGGATCAAGAGACCCAGTACTTC.